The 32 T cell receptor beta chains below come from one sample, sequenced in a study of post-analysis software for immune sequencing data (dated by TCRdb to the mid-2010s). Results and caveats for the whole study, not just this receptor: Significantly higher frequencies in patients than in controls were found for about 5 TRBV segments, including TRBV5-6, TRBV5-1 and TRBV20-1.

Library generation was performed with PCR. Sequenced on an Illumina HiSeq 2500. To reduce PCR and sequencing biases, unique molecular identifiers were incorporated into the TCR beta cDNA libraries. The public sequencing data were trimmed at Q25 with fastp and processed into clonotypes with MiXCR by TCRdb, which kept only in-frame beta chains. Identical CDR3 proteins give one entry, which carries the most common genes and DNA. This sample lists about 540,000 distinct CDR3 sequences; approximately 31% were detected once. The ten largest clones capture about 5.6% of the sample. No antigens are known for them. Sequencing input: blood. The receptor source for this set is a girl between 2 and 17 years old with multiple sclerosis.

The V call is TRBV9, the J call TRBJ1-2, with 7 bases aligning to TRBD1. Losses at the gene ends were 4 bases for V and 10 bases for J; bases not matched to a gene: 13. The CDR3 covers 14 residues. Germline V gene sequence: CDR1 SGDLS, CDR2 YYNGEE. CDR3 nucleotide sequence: TGTGCCAGCAGCCCACAATCCGGGACAGCTTTCTACACCTTC. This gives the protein CASSPQSGTAFYTF.

The CDR3 sequence: CASGPPGSKDTQYF. CDR3 nucleotide sequence: TGTGCCAGCGGCCCCCCAGGCAGTAAAGATACGCAGTATTTT. The V and J genes are TRBV11-2 and TRBJ2-3; D not resolved. In germline, CDR1 is SGHAT, CDR2 FQNNGV. The CDR3 covers 14 residues. Between the trimmed V and J ends, which lost 8 bases and 5 bases, there was a span of 17 bases.

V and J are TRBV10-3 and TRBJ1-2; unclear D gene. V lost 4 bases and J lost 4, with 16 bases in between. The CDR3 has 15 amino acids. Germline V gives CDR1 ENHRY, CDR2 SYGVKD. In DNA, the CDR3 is TGTGCCATCAGTGGATCGGATCTGGGCCCCTATGGCTACACCTTC. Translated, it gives CAISGSDLGPYGYTF.

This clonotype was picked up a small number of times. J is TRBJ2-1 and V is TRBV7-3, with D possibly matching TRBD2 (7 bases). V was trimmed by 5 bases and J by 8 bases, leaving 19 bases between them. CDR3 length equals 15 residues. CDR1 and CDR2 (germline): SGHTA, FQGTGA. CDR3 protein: CASSPKNWGGDEQFF. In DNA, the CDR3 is TGTGCCAGCAGCCCCAAAAATTGGGGGGGCGATGAGCAGTTCTTC.

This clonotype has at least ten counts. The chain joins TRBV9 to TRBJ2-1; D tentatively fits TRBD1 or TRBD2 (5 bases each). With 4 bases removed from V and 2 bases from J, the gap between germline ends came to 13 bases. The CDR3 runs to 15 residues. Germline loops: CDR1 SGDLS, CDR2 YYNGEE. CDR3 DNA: TGTGCCAGCAGCCCCCGGGACCGGACCTACAATGAGCAGTTCTTC. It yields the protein CASSPRDRTYNEQFF. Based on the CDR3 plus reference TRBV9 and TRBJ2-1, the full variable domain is DSGVTQTPKHLITATGQRVTLRCSPRSGDLSVYWYQQSLDQGLQFLIQYYNGEERAKGNILERFSAQQFPDLHSELNLSSLELGDSALYFCASSPRDRTYNEQFFGPGTRLTVL.

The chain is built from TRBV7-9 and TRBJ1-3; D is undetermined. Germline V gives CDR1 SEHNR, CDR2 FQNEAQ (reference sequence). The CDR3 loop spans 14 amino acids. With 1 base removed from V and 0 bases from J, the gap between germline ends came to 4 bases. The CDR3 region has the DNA TGTGCCAGCAGCTTAGACGTCTCTGGAAACACCATATATTTT. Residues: CASSLDVSGNTIYF.

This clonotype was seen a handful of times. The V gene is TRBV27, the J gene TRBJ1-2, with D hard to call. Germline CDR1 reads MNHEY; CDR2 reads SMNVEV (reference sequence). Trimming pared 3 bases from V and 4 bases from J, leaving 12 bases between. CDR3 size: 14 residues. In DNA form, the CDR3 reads TGTGCCAGCAGTTTCGGGAACAAAGGCTATGGCTACACCTTC. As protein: CASSFGNKGYGYTF.

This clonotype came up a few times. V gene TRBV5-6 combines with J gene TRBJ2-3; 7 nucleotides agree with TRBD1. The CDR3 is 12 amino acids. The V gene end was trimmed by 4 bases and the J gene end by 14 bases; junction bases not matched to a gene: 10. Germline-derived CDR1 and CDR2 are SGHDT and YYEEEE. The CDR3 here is CASSPRQGRRYF. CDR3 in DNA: TGTGCCAGCAGCCCCAGACAGGGAAGACGGTATTTT.

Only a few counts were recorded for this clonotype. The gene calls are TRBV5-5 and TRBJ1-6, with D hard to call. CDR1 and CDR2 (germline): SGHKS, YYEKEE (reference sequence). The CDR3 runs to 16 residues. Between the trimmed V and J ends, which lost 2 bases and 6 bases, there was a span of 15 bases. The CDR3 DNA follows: TGTGCCAGCAGCTTAGACATGAGCCTCCGTAATTCACCCCTCCACTTT. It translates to CASSLDMSLRNSPLHF. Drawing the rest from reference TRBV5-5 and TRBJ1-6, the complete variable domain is DAGVTQSPTHLIKTRGQQVTLRCSPISGHKSVSWYQQVLGQGPQFIFQYYEKEERGRGNFPDRFSARQFPNYSSELNVNALLLGDSALYLCASSLDMSLRNSPLHFGNGTRLTVT.

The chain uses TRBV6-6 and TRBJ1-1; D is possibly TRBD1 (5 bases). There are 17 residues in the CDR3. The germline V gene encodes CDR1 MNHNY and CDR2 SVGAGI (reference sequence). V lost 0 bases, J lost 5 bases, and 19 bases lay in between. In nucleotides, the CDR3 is TGTGCCAGCAGTTACTCTGGGCGGCAGGGATTATGGACTGAAGCTTTCTTT. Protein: CASSYSGRQGLWTEAFF.

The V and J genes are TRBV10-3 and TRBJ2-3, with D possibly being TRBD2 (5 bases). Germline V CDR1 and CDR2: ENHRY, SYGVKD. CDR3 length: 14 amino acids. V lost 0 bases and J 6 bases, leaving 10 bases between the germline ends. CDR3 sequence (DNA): TGTGCCATCAGTGAGTCTGGAGGCCGTGATACGCAGTATTTT. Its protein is CAISESGGRDTQYF.

CDR3 sequence reads: CSVEDKADRGLTEAFF. The CDR3 DNA reads as TGCAGCGTTGAAGATAAGGCGGACAGGGGGCTAACTGAAGCTTTCTTT. This chain connects TRBV29-1 to TRBJ1-1, with TRBD1 identical over 11 bases. In germline, CDR1 is SQVTM, CDR2 ANQGSEA. This CDR3 is built from 16 residues. V lost 0 bases and J lost 5; bases outside the gene matches: 8.

CDR3 residues: CASSPFDLTERSQETQYF. The DNA for the CDR3 is TGCGCCAGCAGCCCTTTCGATCTAACCGAGCGGTCTCAAGAGACCCAGTACTTC. The chain links TRBV5-1 to TRBJ2-5, with a possible D match to TRBD2 (5 bases). The CDR3 has 18 residues. V dropped 4 bases and J dropped 2 bases, with 24 bases sitting between them. The germline gives CDR1 SGHRS, CDR2 YFSETQ.

The CDR3 loop reads CASSPQPRNEKLFF. As DNA, the CDR3 is TGTGCCAGCAGCCCCCAGCCACGGAATGAAAAACTGTTTTTT. The chain links TRBV7-9 to TRBJ1-4; D unresolved. The germline V gene has CDR1 SEHNR and CDR2 FQNEAQ (reference sequence). The CDR3 is 14 amino acids. Trimming removed 5 bases at V and 5 bases at J, with 12 bases between. Variable domain in full (rest from reference TRBV7-9 and TRBJ1-4): DTGVSQNPRHKITKRGQNVTFRCDPISEHNRLYWYRQTLGQGPEFLTYFQNEAQLEKSRLLSDRFSAERPKGSFSTLEIQRTEQGDSAMYLCASSPQPRNEKLFFGSGTQLSVL.

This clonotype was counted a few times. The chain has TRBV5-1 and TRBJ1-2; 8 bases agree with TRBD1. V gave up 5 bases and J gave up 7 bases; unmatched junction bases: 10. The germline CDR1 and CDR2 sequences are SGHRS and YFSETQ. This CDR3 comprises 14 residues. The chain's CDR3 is CASSQLGQGGGYTF. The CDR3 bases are TGCGCCAGCAGTCAACTCGGACAGGGCGGTGGCTACACCTTC.

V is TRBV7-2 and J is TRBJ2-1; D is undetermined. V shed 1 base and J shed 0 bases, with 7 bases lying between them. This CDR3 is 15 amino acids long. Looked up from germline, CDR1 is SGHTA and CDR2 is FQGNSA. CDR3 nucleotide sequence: TGTGCCAGCAGCTTAGGGTACAGCTCCTACAATGAGCAGTTCTTC. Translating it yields CASSLGYSSYNEQFF.

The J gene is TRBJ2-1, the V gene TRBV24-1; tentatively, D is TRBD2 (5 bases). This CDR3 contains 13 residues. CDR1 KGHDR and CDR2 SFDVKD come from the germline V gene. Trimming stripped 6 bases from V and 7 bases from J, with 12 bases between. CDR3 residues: CATSSRGLNEQFF. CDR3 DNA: TGTGCCACCAGTTCCCGGGGATTAAATGAGCAGTTCTTC.

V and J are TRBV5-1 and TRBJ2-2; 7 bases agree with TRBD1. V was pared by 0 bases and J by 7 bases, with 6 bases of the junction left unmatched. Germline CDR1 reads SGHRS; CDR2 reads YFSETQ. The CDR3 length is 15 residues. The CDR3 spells CASSLGQGGRGELFF. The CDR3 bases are TGCGCCAGCAGCTTGGGACAGGGCGGCCGCGGGGAGCTGTTTTTT. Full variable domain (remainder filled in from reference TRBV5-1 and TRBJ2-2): KAGVTQTPRYLIKTRGQQVTLSCSPISGHRSVSWYQQTPGQGLQFLFEYFSETQRNKGNFPGRFSGRQFSNSRSEMNVSTLELGDSALYLCASSLGQGGRGELFFGEGSRLTVL.

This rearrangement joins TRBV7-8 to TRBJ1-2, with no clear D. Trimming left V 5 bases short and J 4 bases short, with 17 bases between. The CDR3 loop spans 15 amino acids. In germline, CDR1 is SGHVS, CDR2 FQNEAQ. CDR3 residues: CASSQGPPSGYGYTF. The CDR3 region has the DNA TGTGCCAGCAGCCAAGGGCCACCGAGCGGCTATGGCTACACCTTC.

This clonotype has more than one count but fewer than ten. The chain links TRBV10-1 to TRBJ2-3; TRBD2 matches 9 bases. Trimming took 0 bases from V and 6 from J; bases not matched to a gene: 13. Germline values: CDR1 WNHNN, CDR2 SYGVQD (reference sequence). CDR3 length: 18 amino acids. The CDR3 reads CASSESGLAGPRRDTQYF. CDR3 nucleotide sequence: TGCGCCAGCAGTGAGTCAGGGCTAGCGGGGCCTAGGAGGGATACGCAGTATTTT.

The CDR3 loop reads CASSYYNSPLHF. The CDR3 DNA is TGTGCCAGCAGTTACTATAATTCACCCCTCCACTTT. The chain recombines TRBV27 with TRBJ1-6, with D unresolved. CDR3 length equals 12 residues. V was trimmed by 4 bases and J by 3 bases, leaving 1 base between them. Germline CDR1 MNHEY, CDR2 SMNVEV (reference sequence).

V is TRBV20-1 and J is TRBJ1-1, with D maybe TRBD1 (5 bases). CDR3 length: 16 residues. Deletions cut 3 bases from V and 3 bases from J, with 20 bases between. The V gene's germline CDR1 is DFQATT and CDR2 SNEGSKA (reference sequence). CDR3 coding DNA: TGCAGTGCTAGCGAGGGGATCACGGGTACGGACACTGAAGCTTTCTTT. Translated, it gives CSASEGITGTDTEAFF.

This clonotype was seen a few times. This CDR3 reads CASSFDRDDQPQHF. The DNA for the CDR3 is TGTGCCAGCAGTTTTGACAGGGATGATCAGCCCCAGCATTTT. The chain uses TRBV6-6 and TRBJ1-5; 7 nucleotides match TRBD1. This CDR3 has 14 residues. The V and J ends lost 4 bases and 5 bases, in that order; junction bases with no gene match: 5. The V gene's germline CDR1 is MNHNY and CDR2 SVGAGI (reference sequence).

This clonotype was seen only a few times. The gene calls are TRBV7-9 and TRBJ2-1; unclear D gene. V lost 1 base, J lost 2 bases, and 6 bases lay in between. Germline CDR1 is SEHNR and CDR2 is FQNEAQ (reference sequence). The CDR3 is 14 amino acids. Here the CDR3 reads CASSLVLAYNEQFF. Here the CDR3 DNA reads TGTGCCAGCAGCTTAGTCCTAGCCTACAATGAGCAGTTCTTC.

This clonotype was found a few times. CDR3 in DNA: TGTGCCAGCAGCATCCTTCAGGGACCAGGGACCCAGTACTTC. Amino acids: CASSILQGPGTQYF. The chain joins TRBV6-1 to TRBJ2-5; D may correspond to TRBD1 or TRBD2 (5 bases each). Trimming shortened V by 6 bases and J by 7 bases, and 18 bases separated the two germline ends. Germline CDR1 is MNHNS and CDR2 is SASEGT. This CDR3 region has 14 residues.

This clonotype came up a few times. This CDR3 reads CASSLVRAGSDSPLHF. The CDR3 bases are TGTGCCAGCAGCTTGGTTAGGGCAGGGTCCGATTCACCCCTCCACTTT. The V gene is TRBV5-6, the J gene TRBJ1-6; D perhaps matches TRBD1 (5 bases). This CDR3 region has 16 residues. Trimming stripped 0 bases from V and 8 bases from J, with 15 bases between. Germline V CDR1 and CDR2: SGHDT, YYEEEE.

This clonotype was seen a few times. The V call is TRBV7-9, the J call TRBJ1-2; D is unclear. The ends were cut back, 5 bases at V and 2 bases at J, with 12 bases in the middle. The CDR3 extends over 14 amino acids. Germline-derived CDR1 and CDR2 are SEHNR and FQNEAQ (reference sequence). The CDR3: CASSPEEQNYGYTF. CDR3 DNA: TGTGCCAGCAGCCCCGAGGAGCAAAACTATGGCTACACCTTC.

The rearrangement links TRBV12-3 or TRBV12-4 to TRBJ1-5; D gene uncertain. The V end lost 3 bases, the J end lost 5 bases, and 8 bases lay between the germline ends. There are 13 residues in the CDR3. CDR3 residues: CASSLSADQPQHF. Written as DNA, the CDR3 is TGTGCCAGCAGTTTGAGTGCCGATCAGCCCCAGCATTTT.

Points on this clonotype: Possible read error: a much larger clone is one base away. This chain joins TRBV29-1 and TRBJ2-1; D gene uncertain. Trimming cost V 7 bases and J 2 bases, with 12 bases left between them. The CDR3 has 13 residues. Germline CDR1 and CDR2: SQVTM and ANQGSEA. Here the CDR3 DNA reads TGCAGCGCCGCCCTGACTGCCTACAATGAGCAGTTCTTC. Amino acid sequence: CSAALTAYNEQFF.

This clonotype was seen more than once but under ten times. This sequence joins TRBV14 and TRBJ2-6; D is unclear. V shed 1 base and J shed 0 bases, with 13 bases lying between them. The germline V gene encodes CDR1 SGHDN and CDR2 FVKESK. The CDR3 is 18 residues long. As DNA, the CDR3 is TGTGCCAGCAGCCAAGGGTTGGGTAGGTCCTCTGGGGCCAACGTCCTGACTTTC. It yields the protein CASSQGLGRSSGANVLTF.

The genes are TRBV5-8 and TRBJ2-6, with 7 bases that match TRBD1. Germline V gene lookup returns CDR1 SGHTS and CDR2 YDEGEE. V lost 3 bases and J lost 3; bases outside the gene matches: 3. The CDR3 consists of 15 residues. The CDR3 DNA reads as TGTGCCAGCAGCTGGACAGGATTTGGGGCCAACGTCCTGACTTTC. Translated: CASSWTGFGANVLTF. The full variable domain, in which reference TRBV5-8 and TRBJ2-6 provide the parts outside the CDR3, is EAGVTQSPTHLIKTRGQQATLRCSPISGHTSVYWYQQALGLGLQFLLWYDEGEERNRGNFPPRFSGRQFPNYSSELNVNALELEDSALYLCASSWTGFGANVLTFGAGSRLTVL.

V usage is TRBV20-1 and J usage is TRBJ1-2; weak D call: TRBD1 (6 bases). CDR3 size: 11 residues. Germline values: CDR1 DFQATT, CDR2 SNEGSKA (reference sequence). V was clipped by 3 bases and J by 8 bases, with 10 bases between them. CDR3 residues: CSASQGRGYTF. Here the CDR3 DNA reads TGCAGTGCTAGCCAGGGGCGGGGCTACACCTTC.